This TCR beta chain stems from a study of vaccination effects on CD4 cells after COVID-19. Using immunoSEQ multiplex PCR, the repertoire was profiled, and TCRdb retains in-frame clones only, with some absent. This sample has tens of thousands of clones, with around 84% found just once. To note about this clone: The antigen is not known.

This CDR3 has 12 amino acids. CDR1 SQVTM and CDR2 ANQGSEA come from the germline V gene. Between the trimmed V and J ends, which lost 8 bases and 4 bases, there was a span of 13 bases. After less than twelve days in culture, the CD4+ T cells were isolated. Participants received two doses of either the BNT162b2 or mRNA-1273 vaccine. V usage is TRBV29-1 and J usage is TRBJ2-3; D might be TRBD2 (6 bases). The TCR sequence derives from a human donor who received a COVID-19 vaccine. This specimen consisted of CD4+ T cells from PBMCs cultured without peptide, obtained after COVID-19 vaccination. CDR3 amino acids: CSSAGLSDTQYF. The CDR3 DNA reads TGCAGCTCCGCGGGACTTTCAGATACGCAGTATTTT.